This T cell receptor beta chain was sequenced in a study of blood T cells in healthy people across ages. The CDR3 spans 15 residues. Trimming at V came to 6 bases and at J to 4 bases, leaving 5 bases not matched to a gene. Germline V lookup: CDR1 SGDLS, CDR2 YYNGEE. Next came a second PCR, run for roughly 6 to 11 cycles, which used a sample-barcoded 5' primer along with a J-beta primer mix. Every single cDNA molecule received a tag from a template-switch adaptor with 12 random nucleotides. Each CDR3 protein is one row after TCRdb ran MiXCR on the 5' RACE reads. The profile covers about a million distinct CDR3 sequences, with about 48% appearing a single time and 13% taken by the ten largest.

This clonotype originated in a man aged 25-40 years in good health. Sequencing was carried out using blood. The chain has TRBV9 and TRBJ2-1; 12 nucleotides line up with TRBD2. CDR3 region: CASTRTSGEYNEQFF. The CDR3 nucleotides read TGTGCCAGCACCAGGACTAGCGGGGAATACAATGAGCAGTTCTTC.